These 23 T cell receptor beta chains originate from one sample sequenced in a study of cytomegalovirus exposure and HLA in healthy donors. Both 60 Vbeta primers and 13 Jbeta primers went into the PCR. Measured with immunoSEQ multiplex PCR; TCRdb has only the in-frame clones, and not every one. The sample has 150,000 or so clones; around 80% are singletons. Sequenced sample: PBMCs. The source of these receptors is a man aged 40-49 years in good health and CMV-seropositive.

This clone showed up just once. This chain links TRBV18 with TRBJ2-7, with D perhaps TRBD1 (6 bases). V lost 0 bases and J 2 bases, leaving 14 bases between the germline ends. This CDR3 is built from 16 residues. Germline loops: CDR1 KGHSH, CDR2 LQKENI. The CDR3 coding sequence is TGTGCCAGCTCACCACCGGTTCAGGGGCCGACCTACGAGCAGTACTTC. Translating it yields CASSPPVQGPTYEQYF.

This clone was detected once. The gene calls are TRBV30 and TRBJ2-1; possibly TRBD2 for D (5 bases). Trimming left V 0 bases short and J 3 bases short, with 12 bases between. CDR1 is GTSNPN and CDR2 is SVGIG in the germline V gene (reference sequence). The CDR3 totals 15 residues. This CDR3 is CAWSVPGTSYNEQFF. In DNA, the CDR3 is TGTGCCTGGAGTGTCCCCGGTACTAGCTACAATGAGCAGTTCTTC.

This chain connects TRBV30 to TRBJ2-7; 8 nucleotides agree with TRBD2. J was trimmed by 6 bases and V by 0 bases; bases with no gene match: 10. This CDR3 is 15 amino acids long. From germline, CDR1 is GTSNPN and CDR2 SVGIG (reference sequence). As DNA, the CDR3 is TGTGCCTGGAGTGTACTAGGGCCCGGGGGGGCCGAGCAGTACTTC. It is translated as CAWSVLGPGGAEQYF.

Remarks on this clone: At one of its ends the junction is not consistent with the germline gene, which may arise from a read error. CDR3: CSSSLSGQGITDTQYF. In DNA, the CDR3 is TGTTCCAGCAGCTTGTCGGGACAGGGGATCACAGATACGCAGTATTTT. The rearrangement joins TRBV7-9 to TRBJ2-3, with TRBD1 matching over 10 bases. CDR3 length: 16 amino acids. CDR1 is SEHNR, CDR2 FQNEAQ, per germline (reference sequence).

The chain recombines TRBV6-5 with TRBJ2-5; 12 positions agree with TRBD2. V was clipped by 5 bases and J by 5 bases; unmatched bases: 3. The CDR3 loop spans 14 amino acids. Germline CDR1 MNHEY, CDR2 SVGAGI. The CDR3 reads CASSPGTSGETQYF. CDR3 bases: TGTGCCAGCAGTCCAGGGACTAGCGGGGAGACCCAGTACTTC.

The rearrangement uses TRBV6-1 and TRBJ2-7; 8 bases fit TRBD1. The CDR3 sequence is 13 residues long. The junction had 9 bases not matched to a gene; V was cut back by 8 bases and J by 6 bases. Germline CDR1 and CDR2: MNHNS and SASEGT. As DNA, the CDR3 is TGTGCCAGCTCCCGGACAGGGCAAACCGAGCAGTACTTC. Protein sequence: CASSRTGQTEQYF.

Here the CDR3 DNA reads TGTGCCTGGAGTGTCACCAGGGGGCATTCAGATACGCAGTATTTT. Its protein is CAWSVTRGHSDTQYF. V and J are TRBV30 and TRBJ2-3, with 8 nucleotides matching TRBD1. This CDR3 has 15 residues. CDR1 and CDR2 (germline): GTSNPN, SVGIG (reference sequence). V was pared by 0 bases and J by 4 bases, with 6 bases of the junction left unmatched.

V and J are TRBV5-1 and TRBJ1-2; D perhaps matches TRBD1 (6 bases). Germline-derived CDR1 and CDR2 are SGHRS and YFSETQ. V dropped 5 bases and J dropped 3 bases, with 26 bases sitting between them. The CDR3 consists of 18 residues. As DNA, the CDR3 is TGCGCCAGCAGATCCTACCGGGACAATGATCTTGTAGACTATGGCTACACCTTC. Translation: CASRSYRDNDLVDYGYTF.

The V and J genes are TRBV7-2 and TRBJ1-4, with 8 nucleotides matching TRBD1. This CDR3 comprises 17 residues. Per the germline V gene, CDR1 is SGHTA and CDR2 is FQGNSA. The junction had 12 bases not matched to a gene; V was cut back by 2 bases and J by 7 bases. The CDR3 bases are TGTGCCAGCAGCTTACAAGGGACAGGCGGCCTAGGTGAAAAACTGTTTTTT. This translates into CASSLQGTGGLGEKLFF. The full variable domain, rest sourced from reference TRBV7-2 and TRBJ1-4, is GAGVSQSPSNKVTEKGKDVELRCDPISGHTALYWYRQSLGQGLEFLIYFQGNSAPDKSGLPSDRFSAERTGGSVSTLTIQRTQQEDSAVYLCASSLQGTGGLGEKLFFGSGTQLSVL.

The rearrangement links TRBV19 to TRBJ1-1; D is uncertain. V shed 3 bases and J shed 3 bases, with 8 bases lying between them. CDR3 length: 13 residues. The germline V gene has CDR1 LNHDA and CDR2 SQIVND (reference sequence). The CDR3 sequence is CASSIHPDTEAFF. As DNA, the CDR3 is TGTGCCAGTAGTATCCATCCGGACACTGAAGCTTTCTTT.

The chain combines TRBV28 with TRBJ1-2, with TRBD1 matching 7 bases. Looked up from germline, CDR1 is MDHEN and CDR2 is SYDVKM. With V trimmed by 6 bases and J by 3 bases, 7 bases remained unmatched. The CDR3 is 14 residues long. The CDR3 nucleotides read TGTGCCAGCAGGACCGGGACAGAAGACTATGGCTACACCTTC. The encoded protein is CASRTGTEDYGYTF.

The gene calls are TRBV7-8 and TRBJ1-2; 8 bases agree with TRBD1. Trimming took 5 bases from V and 8 from J; bases not matched to a gene: 7. CDR1 is SGHVS, CDR2 FQNEAQ, per germline. The CDR3 has 13 amino acids. CDR3 in amino acids: CASSLQGARGYTF. Written as DNA, the CDR3 is TGTGCCAGCAGCCTTCAGGGGGCTAGGGGCTACACCTTC.

This rearrangement joins TRBV5-1 to TRBJ2-5; 8 nucleotides match TRBD2. Trimming at V came to 0 bases and at J to 5 bases, leaving 6 bases not matched to a gene. Germline loops: CDR1 SGHRS, CDR2 YFSETQ. The CDR3 consists of 15 residues. Here the CDR3 reads CASSLETGGRETQYF. CDR3 coding DNA: TGCGCCAGCAGCTTGGAAACGGGAGGGCGGGAGACCCAGTACTTC.

This clone was seen more than once but under ten times. This chain uses TRBV28 with TRBJ1-5; 10 nucleotides match TRBD1. CDR3 size: 16 residues. Germline CDR1 MDHEN, CDR2 SYDVKM. The J segment lost 11 bases and the V segment lost 4 bases, leaving 14 bases of the junction unmatched. As DNA, the CDR3 is TGTGCCAGCAGTTCCCGACAGGGGGCTTTTGCTTCGGCCCAGCATTTT. Its translation: CASSSRQGAFASAQHF.

The chain joins TRBV11-2 to TRBJ2-6, with unresolved D. V gave up 5 bases and J gave up 0 bases, with 8 bases separating them. This CDR3 spans 15 amino acids. Germline V gene lookup returns CDR1 SGHAT and CDR2 FQNNGV. Written as DNA, the CDR3 is TGTGCCAGCAGCAAAACAATCTCTGGGGCCAACGTCCTGACTTTC. It specifies CASSKTISGANVLTF.

The chain couples TRBV2 to TRBJ2-5, with D possibly matching TRBD2 (7 bases). The CDR3 extends over 13 amino acids. CDR1 is SNHLY and CDR2 is FYNNEI in the germline V gene. Trimming cost V 8 bases and J 3 bases, with 13 bases left between them. The CDR3 region has the DNA TGTGCCAGCGAGTGGGGGGGCAAAGAGACCCAGTACTTC. Translating gives CASEWGGKETQYF.

The chain carries TRBV28 and TRBJ1-1; possible D gene TRBD1, 6 bases. Trimming removed 4 bases from V and 3 bases from J, with 15 bases in between. CDR1 is MDHEN and CDR2 is SYDVKM in the germline V gene. The length of the CDR3 is 15 residues. CDR3 DNA sequence: TGTGCCAGCAGTTCCGGACAGCCCGAGTACACTGAAGCTTTCTTT. The encoded protein is CASSSGQPEYTEAFF.

This chain links TRBV18 with TRBJ1-1, with 8 bases fitting TRBD1. The V gene end was trimmed by 3 bases and the J gene end by 4 bases; junction bases not matched to a gene: 7. The CDR3 has 15 amino acids. Germline values: CDR1 KGHSH, CDR2 LQKENI. The CDR3 here is CASSPGQGGFTEAFF. The CDR3 region has the DNA TGTGCCAGCTCACCTGGACAGGGCGGTTTCACTGAAGCTTTCTTT.

The chain combines TRBV6-1 with TRBJ1-2; no definite D call. Trimming removed 2 bases at V and 8 bases at J, with 9 bases between. CDR3 length: 12 amino acids. CDR1 and CDR2 from the germline V gene are MNHNS and SASEGT. Here the CDR3 DNA reads TGTGCCAGCAGTGAAAATGTTGGCGGCTACACCTTC. This sequence encodes CASSENVGGYTF.

This chain joins TRBV30 and TRBJ1-1; a possible D gene is TRBD1 (5 bases). Looked up from germline, CDR1 is GTSNPN and CDR2 is SVGIG (reference sequence). The CDR3 spans 13 residues. V lost 1 base and J 1 base, leaving 7 bases between the germline ends. The CDR3 DNA reads as TGTGCCTGGAGTGGTCAGGGGAACACTGAAGCTTTCTTT. Translated, it gives CAWSGQGNTEAFF.

Only one count was recorded for this clone. This chain links TRBV7-2 with TRBJ1-3; 8 bases are a match to TRBD1. The CDR3 extends over 15 amino acids. In germline, CDR1 is SGHTA, CDR2 FQGNSA. Trimming at V came to 5 bases and at J to 0 bases, leaving 3 bases not matched to a gene. The chain's CDR3 is CASSPTGGSGNTIYF. CDR3 sequence (DNA): TGTGCCAGCAGCCCCACAGGGGGCTCTGGAAACACCATATATTTT.

The chain is built from TRBV7-8 and TRBJ2-7, with TRBD1 matching over 7 bases. V dropped 4 bases and J dropped 2; count of bases not matched to a gene: 2. Germline assignment: CDR1 SGHVS and CDR2 FQNEAQ. The CDR3 consists of 13 residues. DNA for the CDR3: TGTGCCAGCAGCTCGGGACAGCCCTACGAGCAGTACTTC. Encoded protein: CASSSGQPYEQYF.

The rearrangement links TRBV19 to TRBJ1-5, with D possibly being TRBD1 (6 bases). Per the germline V gene, CDR1 is LNHDA and CDR2 is SQIVND (reference sequence). This CDR3 contains 15 residues. V was pared by 5 bases and J by 0 bases, with 11 bases between. The CDR3 DNA follows: TGTGCCAGTAGTGCACAGGGATATAGCAATCAGCCCCAGCATTTT. Amino acid sequence: CASSAQGYSNQPQHF.